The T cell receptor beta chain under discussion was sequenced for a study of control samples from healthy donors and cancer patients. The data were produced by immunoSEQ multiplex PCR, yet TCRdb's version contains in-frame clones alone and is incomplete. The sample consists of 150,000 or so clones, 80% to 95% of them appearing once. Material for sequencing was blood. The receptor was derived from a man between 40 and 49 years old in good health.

The CDR3 sequence: CASSLSGPDGKLFF. The CDR3 DNA reads as TGTGCCAGCAGCTTGTCTGGACCTGACGGAAAACTGTTTTTT. The V call is TRBV5-4, the J call TRBJ1-4; D unclear. The CDR3 sequence is 14 residues long. The germline V gene has CDR1 SGHNT and CDR2 YYREEE (reference sequence). Trimming shortened V by 1 base and J by 10 bases, and 14 bases separated the two germline ends.